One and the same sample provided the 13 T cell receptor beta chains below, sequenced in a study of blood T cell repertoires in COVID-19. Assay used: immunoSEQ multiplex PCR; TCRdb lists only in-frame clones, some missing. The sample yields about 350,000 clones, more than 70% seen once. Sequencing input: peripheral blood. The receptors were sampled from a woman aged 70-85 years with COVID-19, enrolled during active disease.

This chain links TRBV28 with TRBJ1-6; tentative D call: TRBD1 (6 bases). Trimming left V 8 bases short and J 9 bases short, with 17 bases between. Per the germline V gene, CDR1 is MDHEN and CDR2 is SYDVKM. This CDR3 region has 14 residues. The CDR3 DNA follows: TGTGCCAGCGGGGGAACCAGGGGAACTTCACCCCTCCACTTT. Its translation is CASGGTRGTSPLHF.

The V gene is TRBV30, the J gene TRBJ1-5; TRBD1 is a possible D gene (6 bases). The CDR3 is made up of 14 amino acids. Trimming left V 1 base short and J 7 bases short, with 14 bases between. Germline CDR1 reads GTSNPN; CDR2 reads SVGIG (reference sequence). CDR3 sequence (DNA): TGTGCCTGGAGTGCACAGGGCGCGGAGCAGCCCCAGCATTTT. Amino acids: CAWSAQGAEQPQHF.

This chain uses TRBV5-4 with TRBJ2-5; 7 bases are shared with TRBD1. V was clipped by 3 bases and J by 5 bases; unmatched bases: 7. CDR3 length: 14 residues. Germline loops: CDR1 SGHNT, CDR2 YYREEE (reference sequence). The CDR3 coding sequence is TGTGCCAGCAGCTCCAGGACAGGCGGGGAGACCCAGTACTTC. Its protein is CASSSRTGGETQYF.

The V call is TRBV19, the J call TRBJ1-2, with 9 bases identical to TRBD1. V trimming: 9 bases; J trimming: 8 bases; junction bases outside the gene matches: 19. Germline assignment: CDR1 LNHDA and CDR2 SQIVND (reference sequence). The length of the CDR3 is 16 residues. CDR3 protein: CARYFFRTGEEGGYTF. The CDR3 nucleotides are TGTGCCAGGTACTTTTTCCGGACAGGGGAAGAGGGCGGCTACACCTTC.

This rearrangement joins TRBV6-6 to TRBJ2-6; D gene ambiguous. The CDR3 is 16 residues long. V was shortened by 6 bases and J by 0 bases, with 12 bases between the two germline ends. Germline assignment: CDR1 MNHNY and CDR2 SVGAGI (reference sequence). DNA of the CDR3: TGTGCCAGCAGAAGGTCAGCGACCTCTGGGGCCAACGTCCTGACTTTC. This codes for CASRRSATSGANVLTF.

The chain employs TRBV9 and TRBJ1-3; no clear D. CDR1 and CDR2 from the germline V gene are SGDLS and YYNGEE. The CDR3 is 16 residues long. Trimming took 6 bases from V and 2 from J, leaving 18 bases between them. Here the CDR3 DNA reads TGTGCCAGCACGGGTGGCCGTCAGCTTGCTGGAAACACCATATATTTT. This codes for CASTGGRQLAGNTIYF.

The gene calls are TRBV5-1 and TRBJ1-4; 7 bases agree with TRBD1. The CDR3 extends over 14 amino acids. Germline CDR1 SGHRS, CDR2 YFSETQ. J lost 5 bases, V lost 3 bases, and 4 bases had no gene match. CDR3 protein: CASSSGQENEKLFF. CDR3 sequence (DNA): TGCGCCAGCAGCTCCGGACAGGAAAATGAAAAACTGTTTTTT.

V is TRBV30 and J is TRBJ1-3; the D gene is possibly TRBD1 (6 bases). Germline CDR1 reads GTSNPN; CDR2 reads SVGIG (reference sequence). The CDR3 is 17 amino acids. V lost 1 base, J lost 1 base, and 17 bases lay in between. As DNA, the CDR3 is TGTGCCTGGAGTGAACGACCGGGACAACTATCTGGAAACACCATATATTTT. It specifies CAWSERPGQLSGNTIYF.

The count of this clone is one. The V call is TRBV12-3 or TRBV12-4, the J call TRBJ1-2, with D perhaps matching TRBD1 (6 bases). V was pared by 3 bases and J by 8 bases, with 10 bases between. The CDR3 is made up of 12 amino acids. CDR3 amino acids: CASSLYREGYTF. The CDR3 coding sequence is TGTGCCAGCAGTTTGTACAGGGAAGGCTACACCTTC.

CDR3 nucleotide sequence: TGTGCCAGCAGCAAAGGAGCGGCCTGGCGAGCCGGGGAGCTGTTTTTT. Translation gives CASSKGAAWRAGELFF. The rearrangement uses TRBV21-1 and TRBJ2-2; the DNA was not compared with TRBD2, the D call given in the table. TRBV21-1 is tagged as a pseudogene. This CDR3 comprises 16 residues.

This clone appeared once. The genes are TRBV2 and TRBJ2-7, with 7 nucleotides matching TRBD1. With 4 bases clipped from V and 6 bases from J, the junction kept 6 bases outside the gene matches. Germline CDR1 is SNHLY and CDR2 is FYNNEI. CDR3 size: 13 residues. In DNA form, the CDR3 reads TGTGCCAGCAGTGGAGGGGCAGGGGGCGAGCAGTACTTC. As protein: CASSGGAGGEQYF.

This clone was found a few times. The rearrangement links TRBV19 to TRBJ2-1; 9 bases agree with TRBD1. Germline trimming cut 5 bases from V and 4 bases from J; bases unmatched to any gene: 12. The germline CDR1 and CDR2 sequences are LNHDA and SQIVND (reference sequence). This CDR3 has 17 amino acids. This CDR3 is CASSGNRGLDIYNEQFF. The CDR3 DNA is TGTGCCAGTAGTGGCAACAGGGGGCTTGATATTTACAATGAGCAGTTCTTC.

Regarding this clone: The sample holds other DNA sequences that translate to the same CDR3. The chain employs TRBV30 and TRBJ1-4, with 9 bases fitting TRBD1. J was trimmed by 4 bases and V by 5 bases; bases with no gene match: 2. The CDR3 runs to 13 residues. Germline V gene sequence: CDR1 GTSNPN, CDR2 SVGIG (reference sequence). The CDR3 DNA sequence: TGTGCCTGGGGGGGACAGGGTAATGAAAAACTGTTTTTT. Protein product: CAWGGQGNEKLFF. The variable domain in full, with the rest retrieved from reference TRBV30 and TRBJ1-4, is SQTIHQWPATLVQPVGSPLSLECTVEGTSNPNLYWYRQAAGRGLQLLFYSVGIGQISSEVPQNLSASRPQDRQFILSSKKLLLSDSGFYLCAWGGQGNEKLFFGSGTQLSVL.